These T cell receptor beta chains were read from a single sample in a study of cytomegalovirus exposure and HLA in healthy donors. Some clones are missing from TCRdb's copy, which holds only in-frame ones; the method was immunoSEQ multiplex PCR. The profile shows roughly 100,000 clones, roughly 80% of them singletons. The sample consisted of PBMCs. These receptor sequences come from a woman aged 60-70 years in good health and CMV-seronegative. CDR3s include the opening cysteine and the closing phenylalanine or tryptophan. Fields, in order: J gene, V gene, CDR3 length, clone size, D gene, CDR3 DNA, CDR3 protein. The D gene is left open where the match is weak. Not every row has a clone size; where given, it reads once, few, many or a size class.

TRBJ2-1	TRBV6-1	15	-	TRBD2	TGTGCCAGTAGACTAGCGGGAGAGGTTTTTGATGAGCAGTTCTTC	CASRLAGEVFDEQFF
TRBJ1-4	TRBV6-5	16	once	-	TGTGCCAGCAGTTACGGCGCAAGGGGCTTTGGGGAAAAACTGTTTTTT	CASSYGARGFGEKLFF
TRBJ2-1	TRBV5-4	16	once	TRBD2	TGTGCCAGCAGCTTGGGGCTAGCGGGAGCATACAATGAGCAGTTCTTC	CASSLGLAGAYNEQFF
TRBJ2-1	TRBV2	13	-	-	TGTGCCAGCAAGGGGGAGACTTACAATGAGCAGTTCTTC	CASKGETYNEQFF
TRBJ2-1	TRBV6-5	15	few	TRBD2	TGTGCCAGCAGTCCTCAGCGGGACTCCTACAATGAGCAGTTCTTC	CASSPQRDSYNEQFF
TRBJ1-5	TRBV2	14	-	-	TGTGCCAGCAGTGAAGGGGCCGGGGTCCAGGCCCAGCATTTT	CASSEGAGVQAQHF
TRBJ2-5	TRBV7-9	14	-	-	TGTGCCAGCAGCTTAGGGACTGCTAAAGAGACCCAGTACTTC	CASSLGTAKETQYF
TRBJ1-2	TRBV29-1	13	-	TRBD1	TGCAGCGCCTTTTCCGGGACAGGGGATGGCTACACCTTC	CSAFSGTGDGYTF
TRBJ1-6	TRBV2	17	-	-	TGTGCCAGCAGTGAGGGGGGAAGGGGATCCTATAATTCACCCCTCCACTTT	CASSEGGRGSYNSPLHF
TRBJ2-5	TRBV7-2	14	-	-	TGTGCCAGCAGCTTCACAGGGTCCCAAGAGACCCAGTACTTC	CASSFTGSQETQYF
TRBJ2-1	TRBV7-2	15	-	TRBD2	TGTGCCAGCAGCTCGGGACTAGCGGGGGTGAATGAGCAGTTCTTC	CASSSGLAGVNEQFF
TRBJ1-2	TRBV6-4	13	-	TRBD1	TGTGCCAGCAGTGACTCAGGGGGCGAGGGCTACACCTTC	CASSDSGGEGYTF
TRBJ2-7	TRBV6-6	15	few	TRBD1	TGTGCCAGCAGTTATTCCGGGACAGGTAGCGGCGAGCAGTACTTC	CASSYSGTGSGEQYF
TRBJ2-6	TRBV27	16	-	TRBD1	TGTGCCAGCAGTACAGGGGGCGGCTCTGGGGCCAACGTCCTGACTTTC	CASSTGGGSGANVLTF
TRBJ2-1	TRBV9	15	-	-	TGTGCCAGCAGCGTAGGTTCTGTGGCGGTCAATGAGCAGTTCTTC	CASSVGSVAVNEQFF
TRBJ2-2	TRBV6-1	15	-	-	TGTGCCAGCAAGGGGGGTAGCGGGTTCACCGGGGAGCTGTTTTTT	CASKGGSGFTGELFF
TRBJ1-5	TRBV19	15	-	-	TGTGCCAGTAGTACACCCGGGGCAGGGGACCAGCCCCAGCATTTT	CASSTPGAGDQPQHF
TRBJ1-5	TRBV29-1	14	-	-	TGCAGCGTTGTTTCAGGGAATAGCAATCAGCCCCAGCATTTT	CSVVSGNSNQPQHF
TRBJ1-2	TRBV5-1	14	once	TRBD1	TGCGCCAGCAGCATAGGGACAGGGGACTATGGCTACACCTTC	CASSIGTGDYGYTF
TRBJ2-2	TRBV4-3	14	few	-	TGCGCCAGCAGCCTCCGGACAGCCACCGGGGAGCTGTTTTTT	CASSLRTATGELFF
TRBJ1-2	TRBV30	11	-	-	TGTGCCTGGAGTGGAGGGGGAGGCTACACCTTC	CAWSGGGGYTF
TRBJ2-5	TRBV5-6	18	-	TRBD1	TGTGCCAGCAGCCGACCTATATTGACAGGGGGAACCCATAAGACCCAGTACTTC	CASSRPILTGGTHKTQYF
TRBJ2-1	TRBV2	15	-	TRBD2	TGTGCCAGCAGTGGGTCTAGCGGGAGGGTGGGTGAGCAGTTCTTC	CASSGSSGRVGEQFF
TRBJ2-7	TRBV28	15	-	TRBD2	TGTGCCAGCAGTGCCCCGGGACTAGCTTCCTACGAGCAGTACTTC	CASSAPGLASYEQYF
TRBJ1-4	TRBV30	15	-	TRBD1	TGTGCCTGGAATCGGGACAGGGCAACTAATGAAAAACTGTTTTTT	CAWNRDRATNEKLFF
TRBJ2-1	TRBV19	14	-	TRBD2	TGTGCCAGTAGTGTAATAGCGGGGGTCGATGAGCAGTTCTTC	CASSVIAGVDEQFF
TRBJ2-5	TRBV6-1	14	-	TRBD1	TGTGCCAGCAGTGTGGACAGGGGGCGGGAGACCCAGTACTTC	CASSVDRGRETQYF
TRBJ1-1	TRBV4-3	15	-	TRBD1	TGCGCCAGCAGCCGGGACGGGACAGCGAACACTGAAGCTTTCTTT	CASSRDGTANTEAFF
TRBJ2-1	TRBV6-5	15	-	TRBD2	TGTGCCAGCAGTTACTCGCGGGAGGGACTAAATGAGCAGTTCTTC	CASSYSREGLNEQFF
TRBJ1-5	TRBV6-1	15	-	TRBD1	TGTGCCAGCAGCACACAGGGGATTAGCAATCAGCCCCAGCATTTT	CASSTQGISNQPQHF
TRBJ2-5	TRBV7-2	12	few	-	TGTGCCAGCAGCTTCTCACTGGAGACCCAGTACTTC	CASSFSLETQYF
TRBJ2-1	TRBV2	12	-	-	TGTGCCAGCAGTGACAGGCTAAAGGAGCAGTTCTTC	CASSDRLKEQFF
TRBJ2-3	TRBV5-1	16	-	TRBD2	TGCGCCAGCAGCTTAGGACTAGCGGGTATGGTAGATACGCAGTATTTT	CASSLGLAGMVDTQYF
TRBJ1-2	TRBV6-1	14	-	TRBD1	TGTGCCAGCAGTGGGGGACAGGGTAACTATGGCTACACCTTC	CASSGGQGNYGYTF
TRBJ1-1	TRBV19	13	-	-	TGTGCCAGTAGTATGTTCGGCAGGGATGAAGCTTTCTTT	CASSMFGRDEAFF
TRBJ1-4	TRBV5-1	13	-	-	TGCGCCAGCAACGACAGGCCAAATGAAAAACTGTTTTTT	CASNDRPNEKLFF
TRBJ2-3	TRBV11-2	18	few	TRBD2	TGTGCCAGCAGCTTAACTCCGGGACTAGCGGGGGGCACAGATACGCAGTATTTT	CASSLTPGLAGGTDTQYF
TRBJ2-1	TRBV28	11	-	TRBD2	TGTGCCAGCAACCGGGAGGGCGAGCAGTTCTTC	CASNREGEQFF
TRBJ1-1	TRBV28	15	-	TRBD1	TGTGCCAGCAGTCCATGGACAGGTCGGAACACTGAAGCTTTCTTT	CASSPWTGRNTEAFF
TRBJ2-1	TRBV5-4	16	-	TRBD1	TGTGCCAGCAGCTTGGTGTCCGGGACAGGGTATTATGAGCAGTTCTTC	CASSLVSGTGYYEQFF